This TCR beta chain was retrieved from a study of blood T cell repertoires in COVID-19. Produced via immunoSEQ multiplex PCR; TCRdb's table is partial and in-frame only. The table shows 350,000 to 500,000 clones, with around nine tenths occurring only once. Sequenced input: PBMCs or T cells enriched from blood (not recorded which). The sequence was obtained from a woman in her late teens or twenties who had been exposed to COVID-19.

The CDR3 nucleotides read TGTGCCAGCAGCGGGGCCTGGGATGAGCAGTTCTTC. It encodes CASSGAWDEQFF. This chain joins TRBV3-1 (or the pseudogene TRBV3-2) and TRBJ2-1; possibly TRBD1 for D (5 bases). Trimming took off 5 bases at V and 8 bases at J, with 10 bases between the two ends. The CDR3 is 12 amino acids. The V gene's germline CDR1 is LGHDT and CDR2 YNNKEL (reference sequence).